This T cell receptor (beta chain) derives from a study of CD8 T cells in ankylosing spondylitis. The germline V gene has CDR1 MNHEY and CDR2 SVGAGI. The CDR3 is made up of 17 amino acids. Trimming cost V 0 bases and J 3 bases, with 16 bases left between them. From the 5' RACE reads, TCRdb called clonotypes with MiXCR, one entry per CDR3 protein. Among approximately 540,000 distinct CDR3 sequences, approximately 11% were seen once, and the ten largest hold 6.8%. About this clonotype: Its matching antigen is unknown.

Regarding the study as a whole: Fewer than 10 highly homologous variants formed a TCR beta motif that appeared characteristic of ankylosing spondylitis blood.

The genes are TRBV6-5 and TRBJ2-3; D possibly uses TRBD1 or TRBD2 (6 bases each). The sequencing sample was made of blood, either unsorted or a sorted T cell fraction (not recorded which). This clonotype was sampled from a male donor with ankylosing spondylitis. This CDR3 is CASSYSNRGAGTDTQYF. The CDR3 nucleotides read TGTGCCAGCAGTTACTCGAATAGGGGGGCGGGGACAGATACGCAGTATTTT.